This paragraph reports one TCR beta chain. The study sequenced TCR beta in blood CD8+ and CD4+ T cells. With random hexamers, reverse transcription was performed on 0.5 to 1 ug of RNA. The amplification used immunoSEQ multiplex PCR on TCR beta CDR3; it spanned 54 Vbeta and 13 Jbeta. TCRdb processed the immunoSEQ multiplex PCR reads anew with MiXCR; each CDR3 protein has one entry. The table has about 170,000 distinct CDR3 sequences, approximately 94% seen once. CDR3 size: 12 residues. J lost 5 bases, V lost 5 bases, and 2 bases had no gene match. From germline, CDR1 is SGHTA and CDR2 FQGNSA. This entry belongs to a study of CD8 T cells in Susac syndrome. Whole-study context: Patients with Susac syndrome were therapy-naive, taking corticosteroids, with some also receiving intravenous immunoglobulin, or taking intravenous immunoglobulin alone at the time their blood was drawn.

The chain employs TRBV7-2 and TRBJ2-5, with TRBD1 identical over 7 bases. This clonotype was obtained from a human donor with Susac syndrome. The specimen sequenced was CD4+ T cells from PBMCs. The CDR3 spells CASSRGRETQYF. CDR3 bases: TGTGCCAGCAGCAGGGGGCGCGAGACCCAGTACTTC.